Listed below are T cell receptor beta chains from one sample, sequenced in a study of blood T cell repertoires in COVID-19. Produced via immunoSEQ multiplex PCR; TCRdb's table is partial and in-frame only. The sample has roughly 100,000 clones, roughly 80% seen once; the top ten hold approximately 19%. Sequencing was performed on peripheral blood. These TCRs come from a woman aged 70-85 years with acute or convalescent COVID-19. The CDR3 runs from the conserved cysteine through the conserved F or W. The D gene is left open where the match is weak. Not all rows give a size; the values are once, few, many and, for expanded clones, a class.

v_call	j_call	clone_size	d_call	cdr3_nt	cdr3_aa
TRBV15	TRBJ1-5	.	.	TGTGCCACCAGCAAAAGCCGTGGCAATCAGCCCCAGCATTTT	CATSKSRGNQPQHF
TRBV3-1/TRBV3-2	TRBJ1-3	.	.	TGTGCCAGCAGCCAAGTCGGAGACACCATATATTTT	CASSQVGDTIYF
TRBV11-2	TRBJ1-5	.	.	TGTGCCAGCAGCCGCGACAATTATAGCAATCAGCCCCAGCATTTT	CASSRDNYSNQPQHF
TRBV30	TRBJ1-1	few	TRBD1	TGTGCCTGGAGTCAAACCGGGACAGGGGGTGGCCGGACTGAAGCTTTCTTT	CAWSQTGTGGGRTEAFF
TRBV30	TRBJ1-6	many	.	TGTGCCTGGAGTGGGATTTCAGGTTCACCCCTCCACTTT	CAWSGISGSPLHF
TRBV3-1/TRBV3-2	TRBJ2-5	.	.	TGTGCCAGCAGCCAGGAAACAATTTCGGGAAAAGAGACCCAGTACTTC	CASSQETISGKETQYF
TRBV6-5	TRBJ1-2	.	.	TGTGCCAGCAGTCCCCGCGCGGGGGACTATGGCTACACCTTC	CASSPRAGDYGYTF
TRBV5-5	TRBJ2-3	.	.	TGTGCCAGCAGCTTGGAAGTAGACACAGATACGCAGTATTTT	CASSLEVDTDTQYF
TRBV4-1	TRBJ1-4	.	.	TGCGCCAGCAGCCAAGTCAAGGGGCCGGGTGAAAAACTGTTTTTT	CASSQVKGPGEKLFF
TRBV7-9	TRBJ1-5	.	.	TGTGCCAGCAGCTTGGGTAGGGACACGTGGCATTTT	CASSLGRDTWHF
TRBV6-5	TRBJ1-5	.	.	TGTGCCAGCAGTTACTCGGGGGGAGATCAGCCCCAGCATTTT	CASSYSGGDQPQHF
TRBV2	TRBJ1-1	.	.	TGTGCCAGCAGTGAAGCAGGGGGACAAGGAGGAGCTTTCTTT	CASSEAGGQGGAFF
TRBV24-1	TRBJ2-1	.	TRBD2	TGTGCCACCAGTGATCCAAATAGCGGGGGGTTCTACAATGAGCAGTTCTTC	CATSDPNSGGFYNEQFF
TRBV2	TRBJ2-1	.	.	TGTGCCAGCAGTATTATCAGGGAAAATGAGCAGTTCTTC	CASSIIRENEQFF
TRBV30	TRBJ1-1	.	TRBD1	TGTGCCTGGAGTTTTTTTTGGCGGACAGGGTTTTCTAAGGCTTTCTTT	CAWSFFWRTGFSKAFF
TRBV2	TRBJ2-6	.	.	TGTGCCAGCGTTGGACATTTCTCTGGGGCCAACGTCCTGACTTTC	CASVGHFSGANVLTF
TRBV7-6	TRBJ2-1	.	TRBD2	TGTGCCAGCAGCACTCAGACTAGCGGTGAGCAGTTCTTC	CASSTQTSGEQFF
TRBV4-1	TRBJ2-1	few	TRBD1	TGCGCCAGCAGCCAGGTCCCCTCAGGGGGCATAAATGAGCAGTTCTTC	CASSQVPSGGINEQFF
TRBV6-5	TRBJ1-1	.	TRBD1	TGTGCCAGCAGACTGGGACAGGGCTTGTTTGAAGCTTTCTTT	CASRLGQGLFEAFF
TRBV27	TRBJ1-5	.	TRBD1	TGTGCCAGCAGGGCCGGGACAGGGGGCATGAGTCAGCCCCAGCATTTT	CASRAGTGGMSQPQHF
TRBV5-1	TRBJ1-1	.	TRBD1	TGCGCCAGCAGACCGGGTCCGGGACAGGGGACTGAAGCTTTCTTT	CASRPGPGQGTEAFF
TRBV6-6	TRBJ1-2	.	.	TGTGCCAGCAGTACCCCGGGAGAGACCTATGGCTACACCTTC	CASSTPGETYGYTF
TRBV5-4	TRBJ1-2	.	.	TGTGCCAGCAGCTTGAGCACTAACTATGGCTACACCTTC	CASSLSTNYGYTF
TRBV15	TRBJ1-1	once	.	TGTGCCACCAGCGGAGGGGGAGGAAGCACTGAAGCTTTCTTT	CATSGGGGSTEAFF
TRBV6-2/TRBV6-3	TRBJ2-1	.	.	TGTGCCAGCAGCTGGACTTGGAATGAGCAGTTCTTC	CASSWTWNEQFF
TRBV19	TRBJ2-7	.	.	TGTGCCAGTAGTGTTAGCGGACCCTACGAGCAGTACTTC	CASSVSGPYEQYF
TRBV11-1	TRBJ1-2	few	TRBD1	TGTGCCAGCAGCCCACCGGACAGGGGCTGGGACTATGGCTACACCTTC	CASSPPDRGWDYGYTF
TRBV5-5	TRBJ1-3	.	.	TGTGCCAGCAGTGATAACAGGCCGAACCTGGGAAACACCATATATTTT	CASSDNRPNLGNTIYF
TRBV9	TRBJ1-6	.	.	TGTGCCAGCAGCGTAGAGCCAGGGGCCTATAATTCACCCCTCCACTTT	CASSVEPGAYNSPLHF
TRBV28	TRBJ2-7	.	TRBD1	TGTGCCAGCAGGGGGACAGGGGTCTACGAGCAGTACTTC	CASRGTGVYEQYF
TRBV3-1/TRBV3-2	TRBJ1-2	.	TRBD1	TGTGCCAGCAGCCCGAACCGGGACAGGGGTGGGTATGGCTACACCTTC	CASSPNRDRGGYGYTF
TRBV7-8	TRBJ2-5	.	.	TGTGCCAGCAGCTTAGGCCCGAGGGCCCAAGAGACCCAGTACTTC	CASSLGPRAQETQYF
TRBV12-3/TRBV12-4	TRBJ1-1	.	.	TGTGCCAGCAGTTTCCGAGGGACTGAAGCTTTCTTT	CASSFRGTEAFF
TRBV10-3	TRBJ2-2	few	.	TGTGCCATCAGTCTCCAGGGGAACACCGGGGAGCTGTTTTTT	CAISLQGNTGELFF
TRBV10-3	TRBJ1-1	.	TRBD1	TGTGCCATCAGTGATAGGGACAGAAGTGGGAACACTGAAGCTTTCTTT	CAISDRDRSGNTEAFF
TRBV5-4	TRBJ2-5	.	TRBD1	TGTGCCAGCAGCCGTGCCCCGGGACAGGCGACCCAGTACTTC	CASSRAPGQATQYF
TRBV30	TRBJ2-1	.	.	TGTGCCGGTTTCCGGACATCCAGCTCCTACAATGAGCAGTTCTTC	CAGFRTSSSYNEQFF
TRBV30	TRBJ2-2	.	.	TGTGCCTGGAGAACTGCGGGGGCCTCCACCGGGGAGCTGTTTTTT	CAWRTAGASTGELFF
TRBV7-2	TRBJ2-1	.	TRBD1	TGTGCCAGCAGCCCCGGACAGGGTGTTCACAATGAGCAGTTCTTC	CASSPGQGVHNEQFF
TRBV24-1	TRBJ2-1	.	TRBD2	TGTGCCACCAGTGACCAAAAAACCGGGACTAGCGGGGGCTCCTACAATGAGCAGTTCTTC	CATSDQKTGTSGGSYNEQFF
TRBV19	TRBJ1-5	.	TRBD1	TGTGCCAGTAGTATTACCGGGACAGGGCCCGGGGTGATGCATTTT	CASSITGTGPGVMHF
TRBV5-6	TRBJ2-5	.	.	TGTGCCAGCAGCTTGAGCCTAGAGACCCAGTACTTC	CASSLSLETQYF
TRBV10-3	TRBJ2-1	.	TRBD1	TGTGCCATCAGTGAGTCATCGGGACAGCTTTACAATGAGCAGTTCTTC	CAISESSGQLYNEQFF
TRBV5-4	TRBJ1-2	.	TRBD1	TGTGCCAGCAGCAAAACAGGGGGCGGGGGCTACACCTTC	CASSKTGGGGYTF
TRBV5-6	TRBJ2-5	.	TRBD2	TGTGCCAGCAGCTTGGGGCTGACTAGCGGGGGCCAAGAGACCCAGTACTTC	CASSLGLTSGGQETQYF
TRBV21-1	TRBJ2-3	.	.	TGTGCCAGCAGCCTAATGCTCTACACTAGCGGGGAGGGTAGAGATACGCAGTATTTT	CASSLMLYTSGEGRDTQYF
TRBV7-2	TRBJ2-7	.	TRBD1	TGTGCCAGCGCCCAGACAGGGCCCTACGAGCAGTACTTC	CASAQTGPYEQYF
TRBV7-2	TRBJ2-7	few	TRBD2	TGTGCCAGCAGCTTAGCAGCTAGCGGAACCTACGAGCAGTACTTC	CASSLAASGTYEQYF